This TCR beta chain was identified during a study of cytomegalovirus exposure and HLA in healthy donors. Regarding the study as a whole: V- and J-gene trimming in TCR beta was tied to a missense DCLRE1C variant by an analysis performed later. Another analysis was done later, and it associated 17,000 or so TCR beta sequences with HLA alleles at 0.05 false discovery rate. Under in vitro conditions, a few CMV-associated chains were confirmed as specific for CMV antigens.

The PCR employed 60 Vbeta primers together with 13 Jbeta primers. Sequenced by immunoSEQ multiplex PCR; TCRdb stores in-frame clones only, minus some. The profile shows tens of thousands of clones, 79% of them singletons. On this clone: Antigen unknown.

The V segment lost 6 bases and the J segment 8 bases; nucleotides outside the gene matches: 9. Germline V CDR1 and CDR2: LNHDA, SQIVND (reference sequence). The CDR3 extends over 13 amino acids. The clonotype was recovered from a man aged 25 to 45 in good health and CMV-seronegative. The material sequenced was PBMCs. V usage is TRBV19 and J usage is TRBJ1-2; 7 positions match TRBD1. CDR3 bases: TGTGCCAGTAGAACTGACAGGGTAATGGGCTACACCTTC. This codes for CASRTDRVMGYTF.